This TCR beta chain comes out of a study of cytomegalovirus exposure and HLA in healthy donors. The CDR3 has 14 amino acids. Germline loops: CDR1 MNHNY, CDR2 SVGAGI (reference sequence). V dropped 11 bases and J dropped 5; count of bases not matched to a gene: 12. Primers included in the PCR were 60 Vbeta and 13 Jbeta primers. The table came from immunoSEQ multiplex PCR; TCRdb's copy has only in-frame clones and leaves some out. The sample carries around 150,000 clones, about 85% recorded once. As concerns this clone: Its matching antigen is unknown.

Whole-study results and caveats: Equally common other TCR beta chains were less clonally expanded than HLA-associated ones, a later analysis found. Some highly shared sequence variants likely arose as a pipeline artifact.

Input material: PBMCs. The sequence was obtained from a human donor in good health. This rearrangement joins TRBV6-6 to TRBJ2-7; TRBD1 aligns across 10 bases. CDR3 region: CAVKGTGDFHEQYF. The CDR3 nucleotides read TGTGCCGTAAAGGGGACAGGGGATTTCCACGAGCAGTACTTC.